The 32 T cell receptor beta chains presented below share a single source sample, sequenced in a study of blood T cell repertoires in COVID-19. Only in-frame clones appear in the TCRdb table, and some are missing; sequencing was by immunoSEQ multiplex PCR. The sample includes around 200,000 clones, 84% seen only once; the top ten take around 2.4%. The sequenced sample was peripheral blood. The receptors originated from a human donor with acute or convalescent COVID-19. The donor label of this sample is uncertain.

This clone has just a few counts. The J gene is TRBJ2-3, the V gene TRBV5-1; D not certain. Germline V gene data show CDR1 as SGHRS and CDR2 as YFSETQ. V was trimmed by 0 bases and J by 2 bases, leaving 16 bases between them. The CDR3 runs 17 residues. The CDR3 reads CASSLVLGRGHTDTQYF. CDR3 nucleotides: TGCGCCAGCAGCTTGGTCCTTGGCCGAGGCCACACAGATACGCAGTATTTT.

The chain joins TRBV7-2 to TRBJ2-5; a weak D match, TRBD1 (5 bases). Trimming left V 7 bases short and J 4 bases short, with 13 bases between. CDR3 length equals 13 residues. Germline loops: CDR1 SGHTA, CDR2 FQGNSA. The CDR3 DNA follows: TGTGCCAGCAAACAGGCAGGGTCAGAGACCCAGTACTTC. It specifies CASKQAGSETQYF.

The CDR3 spells CASSVDPGQGVIGELFF. The CDR3 bases are TGTGCCAGCAGCGTAGACCCGGGACAGGGAGTTATCGGGGAGCTGTTTTTT. This sequence joins TRBV9 and TRBJ2-2, with 9 bases identical to TRBD1. With V trimmed by 0 bases and J by 7 bases, 10 bases remained unmatched. This CDR3 has 17 residues. Germline V gene sequence: CDR1 SGDLS, CDR2 YYNGEE.

The V gene is TRBV7-9, the J gene TRBJ2-5; 8 positions match TRBD1. Germline V gives CDR1 SEHNR, CDR2 FQNEAQ (reference sequence). Trimming cost V 6 bases and J 5 bases; bases outside gene matches: 5. This CDR3 contains 13 residues. CDR3 loop: CASSPRGPETQYF. For the CDR3, the DNA is TGTGCCAGCAGTCCCAGGGGGCCGGAGACCCAGTACTTC.

A word on this clone: Other DNA sequences in the same sample also yield this CDR3. This chain connects TRBV30 to TRBJ2-2; the D gene is possibly TRBD2 (5 bases). Germline V gives CDR1 GTSNPN, CDR2 SVGIG (reference sequence). The CDR3 totals 12 residues. Trimming removed 2 bases at V and 4 bases at J, with 5 bases between. The CDR3 here is CAWSRGTGELFF. The CDR3 nucleotides read TGTGCCTGGAGTCGGGGCACCGGGGAGCTGTTTTTT.

The chain links TRBV7-8 to TRBJ1-1, with TRBD1 as a possible D gene (5 bases). This CDR3 is built from 14 residues. Germline loops: CDR1 SGHVS, CDR2 FQNEAQ. V lost 0 bases and J 5 bases, leaving 10 bases between the germline ends. CDR3 nucleotide sequence: TGTGCCAGCAGCTTAGCGACGGGGGAAACTGAAGCTTTCTTT. Residues: CASSLATGETEAFF.

This clone was detected a few times. The genes are TRBV5-1 and TRBJ1-1; 11 bases are a match to TRBD1. This CDR3 is 16 amino acids long. CDR1 and CDR2 (germline): SGHRS, YFSETQ. Trimming took 7 bases from V and 1 from J; bases not matched to a gene: 9. The chain's CDR3 is CASGVGQGARNTEAFF. CDR3 nucleotide sequence: TGCGCCAGCGGAGTCGGACAGGGGGCGAGGAACACTGAAGCTTTCTTT.

The chain joins TRBV7-3 to TRBJ2-7; 8 bases match TRBD2. The trim removed 1 base at V and 4 bases at J, leaving 3 bases unmatched. This CDR3 region has 14 residues. Looked up from germline, CDR1 is SGHTA and CDR2 is FQGTGA. The CDR3 nucleotides read TGTGCCAGCAGCTTAATGGGGACTAGTTACGAGCAGTACTTC. It encodes CASSLMGTSYEQYF. Supplemented by reference TRBV7-3 and TRBJ2-7, the full variable domain reads GAGVSQTPSNKVTEKGKYVELRCDPISGHTALYWYRQSLGQGPEFLIYFQGTGAADDSGLPNDRFFAVRPEGSVSTLKIQRTERGDSAVYLCASSLMGTSYEQYFGPGTRLTVT.

The V call is TRBV7-9, the J call TRBJ1-3; D is uncertain. Germline CDR1 and CDR2: SEHNR and FQNEAQ (reference sequence). With 4 bases removed from V and 5 bases from J, the gap between germline ends came to 15 bases. The CDR3 runs 15 residues. The CDR3 coding sequence is TGTGCCAGCAGCTCGGGGTTAGGGATCAGAAACACCATATATTTT. It encodes CASSSGLGIRNTIYF.

DNA of the CDR3: TGCAGCGTTCTGACAGAAGGGGCTGAAGCTTTCTTT. Its protein product is CSVLTEGAEAFF. The chain employs TRBV29-1 and TRBJ1-1, with a weak D call TRBD1 (5 bases). CDR3 length: 12 residues. Per germline, CDR1 SQVTM and CDR2 ANQGSEA. V gave up 5 bases and J gave up 6 bases, with 13 bases separating them.

V and J are TRBV27 and TRBJ2-7; no definite D call. This CDR3 comprises 13 residues. Trimming pared 3 bases from V and 6 bases from J, leaving 12 bases between. CDR1 MNHEY and CDR2 SMNVEV come from the germline V gene (reference sequence). Here the CDR3 reads CASSFLTVGEQYF. The CDR3 bases are TGTGCCAGCAGTTTCCTCACTGTCGGCGAGCAGTACTTC.

The J gene is TRBJ2-1, the V gene TRBV7-3, with 7 bases aligning to TRBD1. Germline V gives CDR1 SGHTA, CDR2 FQGTGA. The CDR3 runs 17 residues. V gave up 6 bases and J gave up 1 base; unmatched junction bases: 12. CDR3 nucleotide sequence: TGTGCCAGCAGTCTAGTGCCGGGACAGTCTTCCTACAATGAGCAGTTCTTC. Its protein is CASSLVPGQSSYNEQFF.

The chain employs TRBV28 and TRBJ2-2; D remains unclear. V gave up 4 bases and J gave up 1 base, with 4 bases separating them. CDR3 length equals 13 residues. Germline loops: CDR1 MDHEN, CDR2 SYDVKM. The CDR3 reads CASSSLNTGELFF. The CDR3 DNA sequence: TGTGCCAGCAGTTCACTGAACACCGGGGAGCTGTTTTTT.

DNA for the CDR3: TGTGCCAGCAGCTTAGACTCGACAAACACTGAAGCTTTCTTT. Encoded protein: CASSLDSTNTEAFF. The chain is built from TRBV11-3 and TRBJ1-1; D not certain. V lost 0 bases to trimming and J lost 2 bases, with 7 bases between them. The CDR3 is 14 residues long. The germline CDR1 and CDR2 sequences are SGHNT and YENEEA.

This chain connects TRBV6-6 to TRBJ2-7, with D possibly TRBD2 on 6 matching bases. Between the trimmed V and J ends, which lost 6 bases and 2 bases, there was a span of 17 bases. CDR1 MNHNY and CDR2 SVGAGI come from the germline V gene (reference sequence). The CDR3 loop spans 15 amino acids. The CDR3 DNA follows: TGTGCCAGCAGGAGCCCTAGCGTAAGTGCCTACGAGCAGTACTTC. Its translation is CASRSPSVSAYEQYF.

This clone was observed a handful of times. The rearrangement links TRBV19 to TRBJ2-1, with TRBD2 identical over 12 bases. The CDR3 is 15 amino acids. The V segment lost 6 bases and the J segment 7 bases; nucleotides outside the gene matches: 7. Germline V gives CDR1 LNHDA, CDR2 SQIVND (reference sequence). CDR3 nucleotide sequence: TGTGCCAGTAGGCTAGCGGGAGGGCCTGGAAATGAGCAGTTCTTC. This encodes CASRLAGGPGNEQFF.

The V call is TRBV6-5, the J call TRBJ2-3; no definite D call. The CDR3 contains 14 residues. Germline CDR1 reads MNHEY; CDR2 reads SVGAGI. The V end lost 5 bases, the J end lost 4 bases, and 13 bases lay between the germline ends. The chain's CDR3 is CASSTTASADTQYF. The CDR3, as DNA: TGTGCCAGCAGTACAACCGCAAGCGCAGATACGCAGTATTTT.

The genes are TRBV30 and TRBJ1-2, with TRBD1 as a possible D gene (6 bases). Trimming left V 3 bases short and J 6 bases short, with 14 bases between. Germline V gives CDR1 GTSNPN, CDR2 SVGIG (reference sequence). The CDR3 extends over 13 amino acids. CDR3 coding DNA: TGTGCCTGGAGGGCCTGGGCAGGGGATGGCTACACCTTC. Protein sequence: CAWRAWAGDGYTF. The variable domain in full, completed from reference TRBV30 and TRBJ1-2, reads SQTIHQWPATLVQPVGSPLSLECTVEGTSNPNLYWYRQAAGRGLQLLFYSVGIGQISSEVPQNLSASRPQDRQFILSSKKLLLSDSGFYLCAWRAWAGDGYTFGSGTRLTVV.

The chain carries TRBV5-1 and TRBJ2-3, with 7 bases fitting TRBD2. CDR1 is SGHRS and CDR2 is YFSETQ in the germline V gene. V lost 5 bases to trimming and J lost 4 bases; unmatched junction nucleotides: 10. The CDR3 contains 15 residues. The CDR3 region is CASRQAGLSADTQYF. CDR3 coding DNA: TGCGCCAGCAGGCAAGCGGGACTTAGCGCAGATACGCAGTATTTT.

The chain recombines TRBV19 with TRBJ1-4; no reliable D call. This CDR3 region has 14 residues. Germline V gene data show CDR1 as LNHDA and CDR2 as SQIVND (reference sequence). V shed 7 bases and J shed 0 bases, with 9 bases lying between them. The CDR3 DNA is TGTGCCAGTACCCAGATGGCAACTAATGAAAAACTGTTTTTT. This codes for CASTQMATNEKLFF.

This clone occurred once. This rearrangement joins TRBV18 to TRBJ2-7, with TRBD2 identical over 10 bases. The CDR3 has 15 amino acids. The ends lost 3 bases at V and 4 bases at J; junction bases unmatched: 6. CDR1 and CDR2 from the germline V gene are KGHSH and LQKENI. The CDR3 DNA is TGTGCCAGCTCACCCCGAACTAGCGGGACATACGAGCAGTACTTC. This translates into CASSPRTSGTYEQYF.

This chain links TRBV7-9 with TRBJ2-5; TRBD1 matches 8 bases. Per the germline V gene, CDR1 is SEHNR and CDR2 is FQNEAQ (reference sequence). The J segment lost 0 bases and the V segment lost 5 bases, leaving 5 bases of the junction unmatched. This CDR3 contains 15 residues. The CDR3 DNA sequence: TGTGCCAGCAGCCCGGGACAGGCCTACCAAGAGACCCAGTACTTC. This translates into CASSPGQAYQETQYF.

The V gene is TRBV19, the J gene TRBJ2-7; no clear D gene. The CDR3 length is 12 residues. The ends were cut back, 8 bases at V and 2 bases at J, with 10 bases in the middle. Germline V CDR1 and CDR2: LNHDA, SQIVND (reference sequence). The CDR3 DNA follows: TGTGCCAGTCGAGACGAGGCCTACGAGCAGTACTTC. This encodes CASRDEAYEQYF.

The sample holds one count of this clone. This chain joins TRBV7-2 and TRBJ2-7; 10 nucleotides agree with TRBD2. Germline values: CDR1 SGHTA, CDR2 FQGNSA. This CDR3 contains 14 residues. Germline trimming cut 8 bases from V and 4 bases from J; bases unmatched to any gene: 8. CDR3 bases: TGTGCCAGCGGAGGGAGCGGGAGGGCTTACGAGCAGTACTTC. Protein product: CASGGSGRAYEQYF.

The gene calls are TRBV7-9 and TRBJ2-1; weak D call: TRBD2 (6 bases). The CDR3 sequence is 14 residues long. V lost 1 base and J lost 15, with 19 bases in between. CDR1 is SEHNR and CDR2 is FQNEAQ in the germline V gene (reference sequence). CDR3 sequence reads: CASSLDTTRGAGFF. The CDR3 region has the DNA TGTGCCAGCAGCTTAGATACCACACGCGGGGCGGGGTTCTTC.

This clone has only one observation. This chain uses TRBV6-5 with TRBJ1-5; D unresolved. Trimming cost V 4 bases and J 4 bases, with 8 bases left between them. CDR1 MNHEY and CDR2 SVGAGI come from the germline V gene. The CDR3 has 13 residues. DNA for the CDR3: TGTGCCAGCAGTTTAAGAGGAAATCAGCCCCAGCATTTT. It translates to CASSLRGNQPQHF.

The gene calls are TRBV30 and TRBJ1-2, with 8 bases identical to TRBD1. V shed 3 bases and J 6 bases; nucleotides not matched to a gene: 6. This CDR3 has 13 amino acids. Germline V gene data show CDR1 as GTSNPN and CDR2 as SVGIG (reference sequence). The CDR3, as DNA: TGTGCCTGGAGGCAGGGGGCGCCGGATGGCTACACCTTC. It codes for CAWRQGAPDGYTF.

The chain couples TRBV6-6 to TRBJ2-7, with D perhaps matching TRBD2 (6 bases). With 5 bases removed from V and 3 bases from J, the gap between germline ends came to 14 bases. This CDR3 spans 14 amino acids. Per germline, CDR1 MNHNY and CDR2 SVGAGI (reference sequence). The chain's CDR3 is CASSMGGPNYEQYF. The CDR3 coding sequence is TGTGCCAGCAGTATGGGGGGACCCAACTACGAGCAGTACTTC.

This clone was counted between two and nine times. J is TRBJ2-7 and V is TRBV7-2, with 7 positions matching TRBD1. The CDR3 runs 13 residues. V lost 2 bases and J lost 6; bases outside the gene matches: 4. The germline CDR1 and CDR2 sequences are SGHTA and FQGNSA. CDR3 in amino acids: CASSLRDRPEQYF. The CDR3 DNA reads TGTGCCAGCAGCTTACGGGACAGACCCGAGCAGTACTTC.

This sequence joins TRBV7-9 and TRBJ2-3, with D tentatively TRBD2 (5 bases). This CDR3 has 15 amino acids. V dropped 6 bases and J dropped 6 bases, with 19 bases sitting between them. Germline CDR1 reads SEHNR; CDR2 reads FQNEAQ (reference sequence). CDR3 in DNA: TGTGCCAGCAGTCCCCGGGGTGCCCGCGAGGATACGCAGTATTTT. Its translation is CASSPRGAREDTQYF. Complete variable domain (other parts from reference TRBV7-9 and TRBJ2-3): DTGVSQNPRHKITKRGQNVTFRCDPISEHNRLYWYRQTLGQGPEFLTYFQNEAQLEKSRLLSDRFSAERPKGSFSTLEIQRTEQGDSAMYLCASSPRGAREDTQYFGPGTRLTVL.

This clone was seen ten or more times. The rearrangement links TRBV2 to TRBJ1-2; 9 bases are shared with TRBD1. This CDR3 is built from 13 residues. The junction had 4 bases not matched to a gene; V was cut back by 6 bases and J by 5 bases. Germline lookup yields CDR1 SNHLY and CDR2 FYNNEI. The DNA for the CDR3 is TGTGCCAGCAGGTCCGGACAGGGGTATGGCTACACCTTC. Residues: CASRSGQGYGYTF.

This chain joins TRBV28 and TRBJ1-2; 9 bases line up with TRBD1. The CDR3 is 18 residues long. Trimming took 1 base from V and 4 from J; bases not matched to a gene: 13. From germline, CDR1 is MDHEN and CDR2 SYDVKM. CDR3 sequence: CASSLLRGTGTPSYGYTF. In nucleotides, the CDR3 is TGTGCCAGCAGTTTATTGAGGGGGACAGGGACCCCCTCCTATGGCTACACCTTC.